Reported below is one T cell receptor beta chain. Antigen: not known. Germline V gene lookup returns CDR1 MNHNS and CDR2 SASEGT. V lost 5 bases, J lost 13 bases, and 12 bases stayed unmatched. The CDR3 loop spans 15 amino acids. The data were produced by immunoSEQ multiplex PCR, yet TCRdb's version contains in-frame clones alone and is incomplete. The data hold around 18,000 clones, with around nine tenths observed a single time. The data belong to a study of circulating and synovial CD4+ cells in juvenile arthritis. Samples derive from patients with active juvenile idiopathic arthritis. Overall study findings and caveats: Bulk blood CD4 samples held at least an order of magnitude more or fewer genomes than CPL. Circulating pathogenic-like lymphocytes shared a substantially higher fraction of CDR3 sequences with synovium than bulk blood. Diversity here was lower than in bulk blood CD4 cells.

This sequence joins TRBV6-1 and TRBJ1-6, with 9 positions matching TRBD1. Sequencing was performed on CD4+ T cells from blood. This TCR was recovered from a human donor with juvenile idiopathic arthritis. CDR3 sequence reads: CASSRTGADYSPLHF. For the CDR3, the DNA is TGTGCCAGCAGTCGGACAGGGGCGGACTACTCCCCCCTCCACTTT.